The T cell receptor (beta chain) under discussion was sequenced for a study of cytomegalovirus exposure and HLA in healthy donors. General observations from the study: A prior analysis recorded that most TCR beta V segments were productive about 87% or about 30% of the time.

This CDR3 contains 14 residues. The germline V gene has CDR1 SGHVS and CDR2 FQNEAQ. J lost 0 bases, V lost 6 bases, and 4 bases had no gene match. Remarks on this clone: As yet, its antigen is unknown.

PCR involved 60 Vbeta and 13 Jbeta primers. The assay was immunoSEQ multiplex PCR, and TCRdb's table has in-frame clones only and misses some. Here the sample spans about 160,000 clones, 80% being singletons. The rearrangement joins TRBV7-8 to TRBJ1-1; 7 nucleotides agree with TRBD1. This receptor was identified in a man under 40 in good health and CMV-seronegative. Source material: PBMCs. For the CDR3, the DNA is TGTGCCAGCAGGACACAGGGGATGAACACTGAAGCTTTCTTT. It encodes CASRTQGMNTEAFF.